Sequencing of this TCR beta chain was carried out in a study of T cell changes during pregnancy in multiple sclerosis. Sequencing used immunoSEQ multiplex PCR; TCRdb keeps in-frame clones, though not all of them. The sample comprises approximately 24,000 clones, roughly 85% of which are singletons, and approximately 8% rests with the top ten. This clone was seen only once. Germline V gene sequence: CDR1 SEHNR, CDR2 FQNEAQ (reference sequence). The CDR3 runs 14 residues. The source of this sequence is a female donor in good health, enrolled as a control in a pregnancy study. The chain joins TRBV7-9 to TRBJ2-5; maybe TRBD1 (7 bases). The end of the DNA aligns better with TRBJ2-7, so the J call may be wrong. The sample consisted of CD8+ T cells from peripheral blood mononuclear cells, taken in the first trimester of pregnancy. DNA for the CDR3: TGTGCCAGCAGCTTCCAGGGGGGCGGTGACGAGCAGTACTTC. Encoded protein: CASSFQGGGDEQYF.